This T cell receptor beta chain was recovered during a study of T cell changes during pregnancy in multiple sclerosis. The CDR3 consists of 10 residues. V was clipped by 4 bases and J by 6 bases, with 6 bases between them. Per the germline V gene, CDR1 is SQVTM and CDR2 is ANQGSEA. Clones were read by immunoSEQ multiplex PCR, and TCRdb kept only the in-frame ones, dropping some. Of tens of thousands of clones in the sample, roughly 94% are singletons; the top ten hold 0.55% to 0.75%. The rearrangement uses TRBV29-1 and TRBJ1-2, with D unclear. This TCR was recovered from a female donor with multiple sclerosis, enrolled in a pregnancy study. The sample here was CD4+ T cells from peripheral blood mononuclear cells, taken in the second trimester of pregnancy. The CDR3 here is CSVAEDGYTF. As DNA, the CDR3 is TGCAGCGTTGCTGAGGATGGCTACACCTTC.